These T cell receptor beta chains were read from a single sample in a study of shared clonotypes between healthy human individuals. The data were produced by immunoSEQ multiplex PCR, yet TCRdb's version contains in-frame clones alone and is incomplete. The sample carries about 2,200,000 clones, about 92% recorded once. The specimen sequenced was naive CD8+ T cells from PBMCs. Receptors were obtained from a man between 18 and 35 years old in good health. Some clones in this sample may be carry-over from other donors' samples. The CDR3 runs from the conserved cysteine through the conserved F or W. The D gene is left open where the match is weak. Some rows mark clone size as missing; the rest say once, few, many or name a class of expanded clone.

TRBJ2-1 | NA | NA | TRBV7-8 | 11 | TGTGCCAGCAGCGGATTTGGTGAGCAGTTCTTC | CASSGFGEQFF
TRBJ1-4 | NA | NA | TRBV4-1 | 15 | TGCGCCAGCAGCCAACCGGGGCCGGGGGGGGAAAAACTGTTTTTT | CASSQPGPGGEKLFF
TRBJ2-7 | NA | TRBD2 | TRBV7-2 | 15 | TGTGCCAGCAGCTTAGGACTAGCGGGAGCGTACGAGCAGTACTTC | CASSLGLAGAYEQYF
TRBJ2-7 | NA | NA | TRBV27 | 16 | TGTGCCAGCAGTTTATCGAGCGGGCCAGGGAGATACGAGCAGTACTTC | CASSLSSGPGRYEQYF
TRBJ2-1 | NA | TRBD2 | TRBV7-8 | 18 | TGTGCCAGCACCCGTCCCTGGCCTAGCGGGAACCCCACCTATGAGCAGTTCTTC | CASTRPWPSGNPTYEQFF
TRBJ2-1 | NA | NA | TRBV28 | 13 | TGTGCCAGCAGTTTACGCCCTTACAATGAGCAGTTCTTC | CASSLRPYNEQFF
TRBJ2-7 | NA | NA | TRBV29-1 | 12 | TGCAGCGTAGTGACAGGTCCCTACGAGCAGTACTTC | CSVVTGPYEQYF
TRBJ2-1 | once | NA | TRBV28 | 15 | TGTGCCAGCCATCCCCTCTGGGGCACTTACAATGAGCAGTTCTTC | CASHPLWGTYNEQFF
TRBJ2-7 | NA | TRBD1 | TRBV7-9 | 16 | TGTGCCAGCAGCTTAGCGGGGCAGGGGGCCAACTACGAGCAGTACTTC | CASSLAGQGANYEQYF
TRBJ2-7 | NA | NA | TRBV15 | 14 | TGTGCCACCAGCAGAGATTTAGGCGCTGGGGAGCAGTACTTC | CATSRDLGAGEQYF
TRBJ2-4 | NA | TRBD1 | TRBV27 | 16 | TGTGCCAGCAGTCAACTATCCCGGGACAGGGAAGAAATTCAGTACTTC | CASSQLSRDREEIQYF
TRBJ1-1 | NA | NA | TRBV6-4 | 10 | TGTGCCAGCAGGGAAACTGAAGCTTTCTTT | CASRETEAFF
TRBJ1-2 | NA | TRBD1 | TRBV6-6 | 16 | TGTGCCAGCAGTTACACGACAGGGGGCTTTCCCTATGGCTACACCTTC | CASSYTTGGFPYGYTF
TRBJ2-1 | NA | TRBD2 | TRBV4-2 | 15 | TGTGCCAGCAGCCGCTCCGGGACTAAAAACAATGAGCAGTTCTTC | CASSRSGTKNNEQFF
TRBJ2-1 | NA | NA | TRBV28 | 14 | TGTGCCAGCAGTCCAAACGGGTCCTACAATGAGCAGTTCTTC | CASSPNGSYNEQFF
TRBJ1-5 | NA | TRBD1 | TRBV27 | 13 | TGTGCCAGCAGAGGACAGGGCAATCAGCCCCAGCATTTT | CASRGQGNQPQHF
TRBJ1-2 | NA | NA | TRBV19 | 12 | TGTGCCAGTAGTCCCCGAGGGGATGGCTACACCTTC | CASSPRGDGYTF
TRBJ1-5 | NA | NA | TRBV21-1 | 15 | TGTGCCAGCACTGAGGTCAGGGGAGGGTATCAGCCCCAGCATTTT | CASTEVRGGYQPQHF
TRBJ1-2 | NA | NA | TRBV5-4 | 15 | TGTGCCAGCAGCTCCTCCGACAGAGTTTTCGATGGCTACACCTTC | CASSSSDRVFDGYTF
TRBJ2-5 | NA | NA | TRBV27 | 15 | TGTGCCAGCAGTCCAACAGGGTTGGGGGGAGAGACCCAGTACTTC | CASSPTGLGGETQYF
TRBJ2-2 | NA | NA | TRBV7-9 | 13 | TGTGCCAGCAGTGCAACGAACACCGGGGAGCTGTTTTTT | CASSATNTGELFF
TRBJ2-1 | NA | NA | TRBV27 | 15 | TGTGCCAGCAGTTTATATCGACTACCAAACAATGAGCAGTTCTTC | CASSLYRLPNNEQFF
TRBJ2-7 | NA | TRBD1 | TRBV6-5 | 16 | TGTGCCAGCAGTTACTCGATAGGGACAGACTCCTACGAGCAGTACTTC | CASSYSIGTDSYEQYF
TRBJ2-7 | once | NA | TRBV13 | 13 | TGTGCCAGCAGCATCCTCCCCGACTACGAGCAGTACTTC | CASSILPDYEQYF
TRBJ2-1 | NA | TRBD2 | TRBV28 | 15 | TGTGCCAGCAGGTCCGGGACTAGCAGATACAATGAGCAGTTCTTC | CASRSGTSRYNEQFF
TRBJ2-6 | NA | NA | TRBV6-9 | 18 | TGTGCCAGCAGTACAAATTACTTACGACAAAGTCGGGCCAACGTCCTGACTTTC | CASSTNYLRQSRANVLTF
TRBJ2-1 | once | NA | TRBV4-1 | 15 | TGCGCCAGCAGCCAAGTCCGGGGCTCCTACAATGAGCAGTTCTTC | CASSQVRGSYNEQFF
TRBJ2-7 | NA | TRBD1 | TRBV6-5 | 15 | TGTGCCAGCAGTAAGGGACAGGCATTAACCTACGAGCAGTACTTC | CASSKGQALTYEQYF
TRBJ2-1 | NA | NA | TRBV29-1 | 12 | TGCAGCGTTAGATCGCCTGGCAATGAGCAGTTCTTC | CSVRSPGNEQFF
TRBJ2-1 | NA | TRBD2 | TRBV2 | 16 | TGTGCCAGCAGGAGGGCTAGCGGGAGGGCCCTCAATGAGCAGTTCTTC | CASRRASGRALNEQFF
TRBJ2-3 | NA | TRBD2 | TRBV7-8 | 17 | TGTGCCAGCAGCACCCATTCCGGGACTAGCGGCACAGATACGCAGTATTTT | CASSTHSGTSGTDTQYF
TRBJ2-3 | NA | NA | TRBV6-5 | 15 | TGTGCCAGCGGGAAGGGGGGGCCGAGCACAGATACGCAGTATTTT | CASGKGGPSTDTQYF
TRBJ1-4 | NA | NA | TRBV9 | 15 | TGTGCCAGCAGCGAGACCGGCCAGCCTAATGAAAAACTGTTTTTT | CASSETGQPNEKLFF
TRBJ2-6 | NA | NA | TRBV5-1 | 17 | TGCGCCAGCAGCGTCTGGACGGCTAGCTCTGGGGCCAACGTCCTGACTTTC | CASSVWTASSGANVLTF
TRBJ2-7 | NA | TRBD2 | TRBV4-2 | 18 | TGTGCCAGCAGCCAAGGGACTAGCGGGAGCGGGATTCTCTACGAGCAGTACTTC | CASSQGTSGSGILYEQYF
TRBJ2-1 | NA | NA | TRBV5-1 | 15 | TGCGCCAGCAGCTTGGAAGCGAGCCTCTACAATGAGCAGTTCTTC | CASSLEASLYNEQFF
TRBJ2-5 | once | TRBD1 | TRBV7-9 | 15 | TGTGCCAGCAGCGCTGGGACAGGGGGCAGAGAGACCCAGTACTTC | CASSAGTGGRETQYF
TRBJ2-7 | NA | NA | TRBV4-3 | 14 | TGCGCCAGCAGCCAAGATGATTTTGCCTACGAGCAGTACTTC | CASSQDDFAYEQYF
TRBJ2-7 | NA | NA | TRBV29-1 | 12 | TGCAGCGTTGTTGGCCTCTCCTACGAGCAGTACTTC | CSVVGLSYEQYF
TRBJ2-7 | NA | TRBD2 | TRBV28 | 18 | TGTGCCAGCAGCCCCCCGGGGGGCTATTTAGCGGGACTATACGAGCAGTACTTC | CASSPPGGYLAGLYEQYF
TRBJ1-1 | NA | TRBD1 | TRBV19 | 13 | TGTGCCAGTAGCCTGGGGACAGCCACTGAAGCTTTCTTT | CASSLGTATEAFF
TRBJ2-1 | NA | NA | TRBV5-1 | 14 | TGCGCCAGCAGCCCGCGAACAGGTATGGATGAGCAGTTCTTC | CASSPRTGMDEQFF
TRBJ2-1 | NA | NA | TRBV27 | 14 | TGTGCCAGCATGCGGCAGCCAGCGAGGAATGAGCAGTTCTTC | CASMRQPARNEQFF
TRBJ2-7 | NA | TRBD2 | TRBV27 | 15 | TGTGCCAGCAGTCCGATAGCGGGGGGTTCCTACGAGCAGTACTTC | CASSPIAGGSYEQYF
TRBJ2-7 | NA | NA | TRBV5-3 | 15 | TGTGCCACACCGTTAGCGGGGACAGGGCCCTACGAGCAGTACTTC | CATPLAGTGPYEQYF
TRBJ1-2 | NA | NA | TRBV28 | 15 | TGTGCCAGCACGGTTGTGATCCCTAATGGGGCTGGCTACACCTTC | CASTVVIPNGAGYTF
TRBJ1-3 | NA | TRBD1 | TRBV30 | 16 | TGTGCCTGGAGTCACCCTGGGACAGTGCTTATGGACACCATATATTTT | CAWSHPGTVLMDTIYF
TRBJ1-1 | NA | NA | TRBV10-3 | 14 | TGTGCCATCAGTGAGTCAAGGGCCTACACTGAAGCTTTCTTT | CAISESRAYTEAFF
TRBJ2-1 | NA | TRBD2 | TRBV7-9 | 17 | TGTGCCAGCACCCAGGTAGTAGCGGGTCTCTCCTACAATGAGCAGTTCTTC | CASTQVVAGLSYNEQFF
TRBJ2-7 | NA | TRBD2 | TRBV27 | 15 | TGTGCCAGCAGTTTATCGACGAGCGGGATCTACGAGCAGTACTTC | CASSLSTSGIYEQYF
TRBJ1-2 | once | TRBD1 | TRBV19 | 18 | TGTGCCAGTAGGATACCGACCGTAGACGGACAGGGGCACTATGGCTACACCTTC | CASRIPTVDGQGHYGYTF
TRBJ2-7 | NA | TRBD1 | TRBV6-6 | 15 | TGTGCCAGCAGTTCCCTGGACAGGGTTAGCGACGAGCAGTACTTC | CASSSLDRVSDEQYF
TRBJ2-7 | NA | NA | TRBV5-6 | 12 | TGTGCCAGCAGCTCTGGGAGGAGCGAGCAGTACTTC | CASSSGRSEQYF
TRBJ2-7 | once | NA | TRBV28 | 13 | TGTGCCAGCAGACACAGGTACTCCTACGAGCAGTACTTC | CASRHRYSYEQYF
TRBJ1-5 | NA | NA | TRBV19 | 16 | TGTGCCAGTAGCTCCGGGACACTCCCATTCAATCAGCCCCAGCATTTT | CASSSGTLPFNQPQHF
TRBJ2-2 | NA | NA | TRBV5-1 | 12 | TGCGCCAGCATCAGGGACACCGGGGAGCTGTTTTTT | CASIRDTGELFF
TRBJ2-7 | NA | NA | TRBV28 | 14 | TGTGCCAGCAGTGGCGGGGAGAGTCTCTACGAGCAGTACTTC | CASSGGESLYEQYF
TRBJ2-7 | NA | TRBD2 | TRBV9 | 15 | TGTGCCAGCAGCCTAGGACTAGCGTCGACCTACGAGCAGTACTTC | CASSLGLASTYEQYF